This TCR beta chain appears in the sequencing data of a study of T cells in Graves' hyperthyroidism and ophthalmopathy. Notes on the study in general: Ophthalmopathy and stable hyperthyroidism were separated by a 13 V-J model. Blood samples included most of the expanded thyroid clonotypes exceeding 0.001.

This CDR3 is built from 14 residues. Germline loops: CDR1 DFQATT, CDR2 SNEGSKA (reference sequence). Trimming at V came to 5 bases and at J to 5 bases, leaving 9 bases not matched to a gene. Authors of the study amplified TCR beta CDR3 regions from RNA transcripts. HTBI primers were used for first-round RT-PCR of the TCR CDR3. TCRdb redid the calling of the multiplex PCR reads with MiXCR, one entry per CDR3 protein. The sample shows a few hundred thousand distinct CDR3 sequences, about 16% of them seen only once. This clonotype came up a few times. What it recognizes is unknown. The study excluded patients with uncontrolled infection, other autoimmune disease, pregnancy or lactation. Out of approximately 10 ml of fresh peripheral blood came the PBMCs.

The rearrangement links TRBV20-1 to TRBJ2-3; 8 bases map to TRBD1. This TCR was recovered from a woman under 40 with Graves' ophthalmopathy. Source material: blood. CDR3: CSAPPGQAGDTQYF. In nucleotides, the CDR3 is TGCAGTGCTCCCCCGGGACAGGCCGGAGATACGCAGTATTTT.